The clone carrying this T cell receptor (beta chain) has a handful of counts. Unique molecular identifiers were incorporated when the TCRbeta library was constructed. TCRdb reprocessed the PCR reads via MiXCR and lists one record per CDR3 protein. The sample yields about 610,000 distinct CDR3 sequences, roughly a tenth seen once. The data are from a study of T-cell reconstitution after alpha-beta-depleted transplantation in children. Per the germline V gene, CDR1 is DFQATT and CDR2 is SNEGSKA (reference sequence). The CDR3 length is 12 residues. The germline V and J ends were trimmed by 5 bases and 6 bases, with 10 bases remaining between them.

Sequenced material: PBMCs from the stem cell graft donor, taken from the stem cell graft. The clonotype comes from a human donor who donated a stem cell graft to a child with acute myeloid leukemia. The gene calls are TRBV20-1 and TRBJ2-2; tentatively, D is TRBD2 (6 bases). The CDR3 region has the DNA TGCAGTGCTTGGAGGGGCTCCGGGGAGCTGTTTTTT. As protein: CSAWRGSGELFF.